Following are 6 T cell receptor beta chains from one sample sequenced in a study of blood T cells in healthy people across ages (dated by TCRdb to between 2015 and 2017). Receptor libraries were prepared by 5' RACE. These reads were obtained on an Illumina HiSeq 2500. A second 7 to 11 cycle PCR used a sample-barcoded 5' primer and a J-beta primer mix. TCRdb applied fastp at Q25 and MiXCR to the public reads, then kept only in-frame beta chains. Under each unique CDR3 protein, matching rows form one entry showing the most common genes and DNA. This sample gives 1.5 million to 2 million distinct CDR3 sequences in total; around half of them show up just once. Of the sample, about 2.1% falls within the top ten clones. Source material: blood. The receptor set was obtained from a woman aged 40 to 49 in good health.

This clonotype showed up just a few times. The chain uses TRBV4-1 and TRBJ2-1; no reliable D call. With 2 bases removed from V and 5 bases from J, the gap between germline ends came to 10 bases. The V gene's germline CDR1 is MGHRA and CDR2 YSYEKL. This CDR3 is 14 amino acids long. The CDR3 loop reads CASSQRDWDNEQFF. CDR3 in DNA: TGCGCCAGCAGCCAAAGGGATTGGGACAATGAGCAGTTCTTC.

This clonotype came up a few times. V gene TRBV7-2 combines with J gene TRBJ2-1, with D possibly being TRBD1 (5 bases). V was clipped by 1 base and J by 9 bases, with 13 bases between them. There are 14 residues in the CDR3. Germline assignment: CDR1 SGHTA and CDR2 FQGNSA. Here the CDR3 reads CASSLDFGASEQFF. In nucleotides, the CDR3 is TGTGCCAGCAGCTTAGATTTTGGGGCGAGTGAGCAGTTCTTC.

This clonotype has just a few counts. The rearrangement joins TRBV4-1 to TRBJ2-3; D is ambiguous. Germline CDR1 and CDR2: MGHRA and YSYEKL. This CDR3 region has 15 residues. With 0 bases removed from V and 4 bases from J, the gap between germline ends came to 11 bases. The CDR3 loop is CASSQDRVASDTQYF. In DNA, the CDR3 is TGCGCCAGCAGCCAAGATAGAGTAGCCTCAGATACGCAGTATTTT.

V is TRBV28 and J is TRBJ2-5, with D perhaps matching TRBD1 or TRBD2 (5 bases each). V was pared by 5 bases and J by 5 bases, with 18 bases between. Germline CDR1 is MDHEN and CDR2 is SYDVKM. The CDR3 is 15 residues long. CDR3 in amino acids: CASSLRDGTAETQYF. As DNA, the CDR3 is TGTGCCAGCAGTCTCCGGGACGGAACTGCGGAGACCCAGTACTTC.

The chain employs TRBV4-3 and TRBJ2-6; TRBD1 matches at 7 bases. This CDR3 is 17 amino acids long. Germline CDR1 LGHNA, CDR2 YSLEER. The junction had 7 bases not matched to a gene; V was cut back by 3 bases and J by 2 bases. This CDR3 is CASSQSSGGTGANVLTF. CDR3 coding DNA: TGCGCCAGCAGCCAGAGCTCAGGGGGTACTGGGGCCAACGTCCTGACTTTC.

This clonotype was seen more than once but under ten times. The V gene is TRBV4-3, the J gene TRBJ2-7; possibly TRBD1 for D (6 bases). The CDR3 runs 16 residues. The V end lost 2 bases, the J end lost 0 bases, and 14 bases lay between the germline ends. Germline V lookup: CDR1 LGHNA, CDR2 YSLEER. CDR3 protein: CASSQFGTGSSYEQYF. CDR3 coding DNA: TGCGCCAGCAGCCAATTTGGTACAGGGAGCTCCTACGAGCAGTACTTC.